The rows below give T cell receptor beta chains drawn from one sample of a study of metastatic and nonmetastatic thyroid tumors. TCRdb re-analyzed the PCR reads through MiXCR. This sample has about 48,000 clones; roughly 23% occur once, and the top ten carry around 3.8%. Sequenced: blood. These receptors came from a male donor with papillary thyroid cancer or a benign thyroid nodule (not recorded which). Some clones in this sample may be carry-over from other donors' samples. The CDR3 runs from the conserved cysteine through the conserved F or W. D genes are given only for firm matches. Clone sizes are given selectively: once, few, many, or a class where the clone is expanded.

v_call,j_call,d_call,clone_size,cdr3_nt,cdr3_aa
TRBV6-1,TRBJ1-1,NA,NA,TGTGTCAGCAGTGAATCGCTTGGGTATGGGAACACTGAAGCTTTCTTT,CVSSESLGYGNTEAFF
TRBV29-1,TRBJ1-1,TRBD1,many,TGCAGCGTTTGGGTAAAGGGACAGGGCTTTGCTGAAGCTTTCTTT,CSVWVKGQGFAEAFF
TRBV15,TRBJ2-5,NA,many,TGTGCCACCAGCAGACGAACACAGGGGGGGGGAGAGACCCAGTACTTC,CATSRRTQGGGETQYF
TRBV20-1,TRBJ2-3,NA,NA,TGCAGTGCAAACCCCGGACTTAACACAGATACGCAGTATTTT,CSANPGLNTDTQYF
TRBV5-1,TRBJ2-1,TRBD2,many,TGCGCCAGCAGCTTGGCGGGCTCACTAGCGAAATACTCAAATGAGCAGTTCTTC,CASSLAGSLAKYSNEQFF
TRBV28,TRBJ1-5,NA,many,TGTGCCAGCCTTCAGGCCGGGGGCGGTCAGCCCCAGCATTTT,CASLQAGGGQPQHF
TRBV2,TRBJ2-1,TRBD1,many,TGTGCCAGCAGCGTACAGGGGAATGAGCAGTTCTTC,CASSVQGNEQFF
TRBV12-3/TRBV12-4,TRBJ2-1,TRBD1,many,TGTGCCAGCAATCCCGGGACAGCTTACAATGAGCAGTTCTTC,CASNPGTAYNEQFF
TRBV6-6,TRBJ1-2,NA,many,TGTGCCAGCAGTTACTCGAGCAGGAGTGGCTACACCTTC,CASSYSSRSGYTF
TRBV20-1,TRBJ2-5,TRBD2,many,TGCAGTGCTAGAGACCGAGGGACTAGCGGACCGGGCGGGACCCAGTACTTC,CSARDRGTSGPGGTQYF